A selection of T cell receptor beta chains follows, all from one sample in a study of spatial heterogeneity in lung cancer. TCRdb re-derived calls from the 5' RACE reads in MiXCR, one entry per CDR3 protein. The profile shows 95,000 to 130,000 distinct CDR3 sequences, about 12% of them singletons. This specimen was PBMCs, taken at follow-up. Receptors were obtained from a male donor with early-stage non-small cell lung cancer. The CDR3 runs from the conserved cysteine through the conserved F or W. The order of the fields is clone size, D gene, J gene, V gene, CDR3 DNA, CDR3 protein. The D gene is left open where the match is weak. The size of a clone is reported for some rows only, either as once, few or many, or as a class for expanded clones.

abundance: NA; d_gene: NA; j_gene: TRBJ1-3; v_gene: TRBV21-1; CDR3nt: TGTGCCAGCAGCAAAATGGGGGCCCCTGCAGTCTCTGGAAACACCATATATTTT; CDR3aa: CASSKMGAPAVSGNTIYF
abundance: few; d_gene: TRBD1; j_gene: TRBJ2-3; v_gene: TRBV24-1; CDR3nt: TGTGCCACCAGTGACCTGGGACAGAGGGGCACAGATACGCAGTATTTT; CDR3aa: CATSDLGQRGTDTQYF
abundance: few; d_gene: NA; j_gene: TRBJ2-7; v_gene: TRBV5-1; CDR3nt: TGCGCCAGCAGCTTAGACAGAAGCTACGAGCAGTACTTC; CDR3aa: CASSLDRSYEQYF
abundance: many; d_gene: NA; j_gene: TRBJ2-5; v_gene: TRBV29-1; CDR3nt: TGCAGCGTCCAAGGCTGGCAGGGGATGGAGACCCAGTACTTC; CDR3aa: CSVQGWQGMETQYF
abundance: few; d_gene: NA; j_gene: TRBJ2-5; v_gene: TRBV24-1; CDR3nt: TGTGCCACCAGTGATTCAGGCTTCCAAGAGACCCAGTACTTC; CDR3aa: CATSDSGFQETQYF
abundance: few; d_gene: TRBD2; j_gene: TRBJ2-1; v_gene: TRBV29-1; CDR3nt: TGCAGCGTTGAGCGTAGCGGGGGTGGGAATGAGCAGTTCTTC; CDR3aa: CSVERSGGGNEQFF
abundance: few; d_gene: NA; j_gene: TRBJ1-6; v_gene: TRBV6-5; CDR3nt: TGTGCCAGCACTCAAGCTGCCTCAGGGAGATATAATTCACCCCTCCACTTT; CDR3aa: CASTQAASGRYNSPLHF
abundance: NA; d_gene: NA; j_gene: TRBJ1-1; v_gene: TRBV30; CDR3nt: TGTGCCTGGATAGGTCAGGGGAACACTGAAGCTTTCTTT; CDR3aa: CAWIGQGNTEAFF
abundance: NA; d_gene: NA; j_gene: TRBJ1-1; v_gene: TRBV5-1; CDR3nt: TGCGCCAGCAGCTTGGATGGAGTCATGAACACTGAAGCTTTCTTT; CDR3aa: CASSLDGVMNTEAFF
abundance: few; d_gene: NA; j_gene: TRBJ2-5; v_gene: TRBV11-2; CDR3nt: TGTGCCAGCAGCTTAGGCGGGGGCTCGGAGACCCAGTACTTC; CDR3aa: CASSLGGGSETQYF
abundance: few; d_gene: TRBD2; j_gene: TRBJ2-7; v_gene: TRBV20-1; CDR3nt: TGCAGTGCTAGAGCCGGGACTAGCGGGGATGAGCAGTACTTC; CDR3aa: CSARAGTSGDEQYF
abundance: many; d_gene: TRBD2; j_gene: TRBJ2-7; v_gene: TRBV29-1; CDR3nt: TGCAGCGTAGAACTAGCGGGGGTCTGGGAGCAGTACTTC; CDR3aa: CSVELAGVWEQYF
abundance: few; d_gene: NA; j_gene: TRBJ1-4; v_gene: TRBV10-3; CDR3nt: TGTGCCATCAGTGAGTCGAACAGGACCTCAACTAATGAAAAACTGTTTTTT; CDR3aa: CAISESNRTSTNEKLFF
abundance: many; d_gene: NA; j_gene: TRBJ1-1; v_gene: TRBV29-1; CDR3nt: TGCAGCGTTGTAGGGTACGGTAACACTGAAGCTTTCTTT; CDR3aa: CSVVGYGNTEAFF
abundance: many; d_gene: NA; j_gene: TRBJ1-5; v_gene: TRBV19; CDR3nt: TGTGCCAGTAGTATAGGGGGAACCCCCTTCAATCAGCCCCAGCATTTT; CDR3aa: CASSIGGTPFNQPQHF
abundance: few; d_gene: NA; j_gene: TRBJ1-4; v_gene: TRBV9; CDR3nt: TGTGCCAGCAGCCCCGAAGGCGGGAATGAAAAACTGTTTTTT; CDR3aa: CASSPEGGNEKLFF
abundance: few; d_gene: NA; j_gene: TRBJ1-2; v_gene: TRBV4-1; CDR3nt: TGCGCCAGCAGCCAATTTACAGTCGTCCACAACTATGGCTACACCTTC; CDR3aa: CASSQFTVVHNYGYTF
abundance: NA; d_gene: NA; j_gene: TRBJ1-5; v_gene: TRBV20-1; CDR3nt: TGCAGTGCTAGAGCATTTGAGGACAGCTATAGCAATCAGCCCCAGCATTTT; CDR3aa: CSARAFEDSYSNQPQHF
abundance: many; d_gene: NA; j_gene: TRBJ2-3; v_gene: TRBV20-1; CDR3nt: TGCAGTGCTACCCGCCCCGGACGGGTCGATACGCAGTATTTT; CDR3aa: CSATRPGRVDTQYF
abundance: NA; d_gene: NA; j_gene: TRBJ2-7; v_gene: TRBV27; CDR3nt: TGTGCCAGCAGTTCGGGGTCCTCCTTTCGCTCCTACGAGCAGTACTTC; CDR3aa: CASSSGSSFRSYEQYF
abundance: many; d_gene: TRBD1; j_gene: TRBJ1-2; v_gene: TRBV29-1; CDR3nt: TGCAGCGTTGAACGAGGACAGGTGATTAACTATGGCTACACCTTC; CDR3aa: CSVERGQVINYGYTF
abundance: NA; d_gene: NA; j_gene: TRBJ1-3; v_gene: TRBV7-8; CDR3nt: TGTGCCAGCAGCCCCCTCCGGCCGGAGGGAAACACCATATATTTT; CDR3aa: CASSPLRPEGNTIYF
abundance: few; d_gene: NA; j_gene: TRBJ1-2; v_gene: TRBV5-1; CDR3nt: TGCGCCAGCAGCTTGGCCTACAGCAACTATGGCTACACCTTC; CDR3aa: CASSLAYSNYGYTF
abundance: few; d_gene: TRBD1; j_gene: TRBJ1-2; v_gene: TRBV5-5; CDR3nt: TGTGCCAGCAGCGTACAGGGGGCAGTTGGCTACACCTTC; CDR3aa: CASSVQGAVGYTF
abundance: NA; d_gene: TRBD2; j_gene: TRBJ2-5; v_gene: TRBV5-1; CDR3nt: TGCGCCAGCAGCTTTACTAGCGGACAAGAGACCCAGTACTTC; CDR3aa: CASSFTSGQETQYF
abundance: few; d_gene: TRBD2; j_gene: TRBJ2-7; v_gene: TRBV2; CDR3nt: TGTGCCAGCAGGTCTACTAGCGGACCCTACGAGCAGTACTTC; CDR3aa: CASRSTSGPYEQYF
abundance: many; d_gene: NA; j_gene: TRBJ1-1; v_gene: TRBV7-9; CDR3nt: TGTGCCAGCAGCTTGTCCGGGACACTAACTGAAGCTTTCTTT; CDR3aa: CASSLSGTLTEAFF
abundance: few; d_gene: NA; j_gene: TRBJ2-1; v_gene: TRBV5-5; CDR3nt: TGTGCCAGCAGCTTGGGGTGGAGCGATGAGCAGTTCTTC; CDR3aa: CASSLGWSDEQFF
abundance: few; d_gene: TRBD1; j_gene: TRBJ1-5; v_gene: TRBV12-3/TRBV12-4; CDR3nt: TGTGCCAGCAGTCCGAGGACAGGGAATCAGCCCCAGCATTTT; CDR3aa: CASSPRTGNQPQHF
abundance: NA; d_gene: TRBD1; j_gene: TRBJ1-1; v_gene: TRBV12-3/TRBV12-4; CDR3nt: TGTGCCAGCAGTCGAACAGGGGTTAGGGACACTGAAGCTTTCTTT; CDR3aa: CASSRTGVRDTEAFF
abundance: NA; d_gene: TRBD1; j_gene: TRBJ1-4; v_gene: TRBV19; CDR3nt: TGTGCCAGCCGGAGGGACAGGGAAGAAAAACTGTTTTTT; CDR3aa: CASRRDREEKLFF
abundance: many; d_gene: NA; j_gene: TRBJ2-5; v_gene: TRBV28; CDR3nt: TGTGCCAGCTATCCCTCTGGAGTAGAGACCCAGTACTTC; CDR3aa: CASYPSGVETQYF
abundance: few; d_gene: NA; j_gene: TRBJ1-2; v_gene: TRBV20-1; CDR3nt: TGCAGTGCTGCTACTAACTATGGCTACACCTTC; CDR3aa: CSAATNYGYTF
abundance: NA; d_gene: TRBD2; j_gene: TRBJ2-7; v_gene: TRBV9; CDR3nt: TGTGCCAGCAGCGTAGTGGGTAGCGGGGGCCTCTACGAGCAGTACTTC; CDR3aa: CASSVVGSGGLYEQYF
abundance: NA; d_gene: NA; j_gene: TRBJ1-2; v_gene: TRBV20-1; CDR3nt: TGCAGCGCTCTTCCTTTTAACTATGGCTACACCTTC; CDR3aa: CSALPFNYGYTF
abundance: many; d_gene: NA; j_gene: TRBJ2-5; v_gene: TRBV10-2; CDR3nt: TGCGCCAGCAGTGAGAGAATTCAAGAGACCCAGTACTTC; CDR3aa: CASSERIQETQYF
abundance: many; d_gene: NA; j_gene: TRBJ2-5; v_gene: TRBV4-2; CDR3nt: TGTGCCAGCAGCGGGGACCGGAGAGAGACCCAGTACTTC; CDR3aa: CASSGDRRETQYF
abundance: NA; d_gene: NA; j_gene: TRBJ2-3; v_gene: TRBV21-1; CDR3nt: TGTGCCAGCAGCATCGGTGGGTGGGACATGACAGATACGCAGTATTTT; CDR3aa: CASSIGGWDMTDTQYF
abundance: many; d_gene: NA; j_gene: TRBJ2-7; v_gene: TRBV7-2; CDR3nt: TGTGCCAGCGCCATCGAAATTGGGGAGCAGTACTTC; CDR3aa: CASAIEIGEQYF
abundance: few; d_gene: TRBD1; j_gene: TRBJ2-7; v_gene: TRBV18; CDR3nt: TGTGCCAGCTCACCAAGAGACAGGGTTCCCTCCTACGAGCAGTACTTC; CDR3aa: CASSPRDRVPSYEQYF
abundance: few; d_gene: TRBD1; j_gene: TRBJ2-2; v_gene: TRBV2; CDR3nt: TGTGCCAGCAGTGAAGTCCAGGGGGCATACACCGGGGAGCTGTTTTTT; CDR3aa: CASSEVQGAYTGELFF
abundance: few; d_gene: NA; j_gene: TRBJ2-1; v_gene: TRBV5-4; CDR3nt: TGTGCCAGCAGCTTGATCGGGGGACGGGCCTACAATGAGCAGTTCTTC; CDR3aa: CASSLIGGRAYNEQFF
abundance: NA; d_gene: NA; j_gene: TRBJ2-3; v_gene: TRBV5-4; CDR3nt: TGTGCCAGCAGTCTCGGAACGGGGGCGGGCACAGATACGCAGTATTTT; CDR3aa: CASSLGTGAGTDTQYF
abundance: NA; d_gene: NA; j_gene: TRBJ1-5; v_gene: TRBV5-1; CDR3nt: TGCGCCAGCAGCTTGTGGGCAGGGGATCAGCCCCAGCATTTT; CDR3aa: CASSLWAGDQPQHF
abundance: many; d_gene: TRBD2; j_gene: TRBJ2-3; v_gene: TRBV7-2; CDR3nt: TGTGCCAGCAGCTTAAGGACTAGCGGGGGGATCGATACGCAGTATTTT; CDR3aa: CASSLRTSGGIDTQYF
abundance: many; d_gene: NA; j_gene: TRBJ1-1; v_gene: TRBV5-1; CDR3nt: TGCGCCAGCAGCAAAGACAATCGGAACACTGAAGCTTTCTTT; CDR3aa: CASSKDNRNTEAFF
abundance: many; d_gene: NA; j_gene: TRBJ1-1; v_gene: TRBV4-2; CDR3nt: TGTGCCAGCAGCCAAGCCCCGAACACTGAAGCTTTCTTT; CDR3aa: CASSQAPNTEAFF
abundance: many; d_gene: TRBD1; j_gene: TRBJ1-2; v_gene: TRBV20-1; CDR3nt: TGCAGTGCTAGCCCATTGGGACAGGAAACTAACTATGGCTACACCTTC; CDR3aa: CSASPLGQETNYGYTF
abundance: NA; d_gene: NA; j_gene: TRBJ1-4; v_gene: TRBV7-8; CDR3nt: TGTGCCAGCAGCGACCGGCGGGGGTCGAATGAAAAACTGTTTTTT; CDR3aa: CASSDRRGSNEKLFF
abundance: few; d_gene: TRBD1; j_gene: TRBJ2-7; v_gene: TRBV20-1; CDR3nt: TGCAGTGCTAGAGATTATCTCCGACAGGGGACCTACGAGCAGTACTTC; CDR3aa: CSARDYLRQGTYEQYF
abundance: once; d_gene: NA; j_gene: TRBJ2-3; v_gene: TRBV5-1; CDR3nt: TGCGCCAGCAGCACTTCCTTAGCGGGCACAGATACGCAGTATTTT; CDR3aa: CASSTSLAGTDTQYF
abundance: few; d_gene: NA; j_gene: TRBJ2-1; v_gene: TRBV10-3; CDR3nt: TGTGCCATCAGTGAGTACCACTCAGCTTCTGAGCAGTTCTTC; CDR3aa: CAISEYHSASEQFF
abundance: many; d_gene: NA; j_gene: TRBJ2-3; v_gene: TRBV24-1; CDR3nt: TGTGCCACCAGCCCTCCGGGGGCCTCAGATACGCAGTATTTT; CDR3aa: CATSPPGASDTQYF
abundance: NA; d_gene: NA; j_gene: TRBJ2-5; v_gene: TRBV7-8; CDR3nt: TGTGCCAGCTCTACCGGGACATCTAAATTGCAGACCCAGTACTTC; CDR3aa: CASSTGTSKLQTQYF
abundance: few; d_gene: TRBD2; j_gene: TRBJ2-3; v_gene: TRBV3-1; CDR3nt: TGTGCCAGCAGCCCACTAGCGGGGGGTTCCACAGATACGCAGTATTTT; CDR3aa: CASSPLAGGSTDTQYF
abundance: NA; d_gene: TRBD2; j_gene: TRBJ2-7; v_gene: TRBV3-1; CDR3nt: TGTGCCAGCAGCCGGCGGGACTATAACTACGAGCAGTACTTC; CDR3aa: CASSRRDYNYEQYF
abundance: NA; d_gene: TRBD1; j_gene: TRBJ2-1; v_gene: TRBV20-1; CDR3nt: TGCAGTGCTAGAGATGAAGGGGGCCGATACAATGAGCAGTTCTTC; CDR3aa: CSARDEGGRYNEQFF
abundance: few; d_gene: NA; j_gene: TRBJ2-7; v_gene: TRBV20-1; CDR3nt: TGCAGTGCCCACAGGTCCTCCTCCTACGAGCAGTACTTC; CDR3aa: CSAHRSSSYEQYF
abundance: few; d_gene: NA; j_gene: TRBJ2-5; v_gene: TRBV20-1; CDR3nt: TGCAGTGCTGGCGTAAGAGTTTTGGAGACCCAGTACTTC; CDR3aa: CSAGVRVLETQYF
abundance: NA; d_gene: TRBD2; j_gene: TRBJ2-4; v_gene: TRBV6-6; CDR3nt: TGTGCCAGCAGTTACTCTTCTAGCGGGGGTTCCACCTTAGCCAAAAACATTCAGTACTTC; CDR3aa: CASSYSSSGGSTLAKNIQYF